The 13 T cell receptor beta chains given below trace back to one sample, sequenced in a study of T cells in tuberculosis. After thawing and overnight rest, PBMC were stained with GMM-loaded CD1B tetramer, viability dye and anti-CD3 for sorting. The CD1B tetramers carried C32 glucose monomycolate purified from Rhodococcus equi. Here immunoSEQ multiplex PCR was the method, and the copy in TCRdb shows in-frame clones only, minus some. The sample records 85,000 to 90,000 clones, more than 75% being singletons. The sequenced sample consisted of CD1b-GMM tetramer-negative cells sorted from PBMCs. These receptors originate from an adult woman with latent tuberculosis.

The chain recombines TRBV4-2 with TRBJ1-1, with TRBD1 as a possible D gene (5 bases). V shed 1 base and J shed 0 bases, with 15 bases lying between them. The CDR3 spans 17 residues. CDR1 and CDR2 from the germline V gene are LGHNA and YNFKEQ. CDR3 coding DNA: TGTGCCAGCAGCCAAGGGGGCGTTGGCACGATGAACACTGAAGCTTTCTTT. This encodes CASSQGGVGTMNTEAFF.

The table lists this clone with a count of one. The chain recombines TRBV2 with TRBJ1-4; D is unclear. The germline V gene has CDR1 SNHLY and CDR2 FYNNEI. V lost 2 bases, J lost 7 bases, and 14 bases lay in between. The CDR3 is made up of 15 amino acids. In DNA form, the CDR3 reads TGTGCCAGCAGTGAACGGACTTCAAGAGTTGAAAAACTGTTTTTT. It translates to CASSERTSRVEKLFF.

CDR3 residues: CASSIGQGDGNTIYF. Written as DNA, the CDR3 is TGTGCCAGTAGTATCGGACAGGGGGATGGAAACACCATATATTTT. The rearrangement links TRBV19 to TRBJ1-3; 10 bases fit TRBD1. CDR3 length: 15 residues. V was pared by 3 bases and J by 3 bases, with 2 bases of the junction left unmatched. Germline CDR1 and CDR2: LNHDA and SQIVND (reference sequence). Variable domain in full (rest from reference TRBV19 and TRBJ1-3): DGGITQSPKYLFRKEGQNVTLSCEQNLNHDAMYWYRQDPGQGLRLIYYSQIVNDFQKGDIAEGYSVSREKKESFPLTVTSAQKNPTAFYLCASSIGQGDGNTIYFGEGSWLTVV.

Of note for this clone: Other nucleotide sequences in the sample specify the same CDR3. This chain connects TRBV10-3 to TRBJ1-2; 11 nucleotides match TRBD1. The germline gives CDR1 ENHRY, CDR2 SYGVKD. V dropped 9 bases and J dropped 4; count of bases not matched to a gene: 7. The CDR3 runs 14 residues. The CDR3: CAIRWTGGIYGYTF. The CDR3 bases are TGTGCCATTAGATGGACAGGGGGCATCTATGGCTACACCTTC.

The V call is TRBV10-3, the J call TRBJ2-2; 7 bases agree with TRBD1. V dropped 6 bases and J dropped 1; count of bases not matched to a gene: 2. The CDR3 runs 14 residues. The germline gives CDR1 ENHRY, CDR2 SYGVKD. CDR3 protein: CAISRTGNTGELFF. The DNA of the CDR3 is TGTGCCATCAGCCGGACAGGGAACACCGGGGAGCTGTTTTTT.

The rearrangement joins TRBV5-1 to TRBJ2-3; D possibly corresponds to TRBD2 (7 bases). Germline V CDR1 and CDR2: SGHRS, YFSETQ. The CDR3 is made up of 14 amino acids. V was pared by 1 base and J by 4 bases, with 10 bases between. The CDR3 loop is CASSLRGASDTQYF. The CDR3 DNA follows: TGCGCCAGCAGCTTGCGGGGGGCCTCAGATACGCAGTATTTT.

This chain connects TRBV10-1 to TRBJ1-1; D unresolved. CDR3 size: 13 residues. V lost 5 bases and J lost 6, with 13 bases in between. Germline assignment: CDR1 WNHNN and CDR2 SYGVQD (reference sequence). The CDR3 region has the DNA TGCGCCAGCAGTACCGGGAGCGCCTCTGAAGCTTTCTTT. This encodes CASSTGSASEAFF.

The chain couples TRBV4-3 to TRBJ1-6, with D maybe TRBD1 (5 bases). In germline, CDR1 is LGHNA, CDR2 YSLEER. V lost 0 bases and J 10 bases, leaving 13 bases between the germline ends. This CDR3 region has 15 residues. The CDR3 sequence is CASSQDGQGRSPLHF. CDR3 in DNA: TGCGCCAGCAGCCAAGATGGGCAGGGAAGGTCACCCCTCCACTTT.

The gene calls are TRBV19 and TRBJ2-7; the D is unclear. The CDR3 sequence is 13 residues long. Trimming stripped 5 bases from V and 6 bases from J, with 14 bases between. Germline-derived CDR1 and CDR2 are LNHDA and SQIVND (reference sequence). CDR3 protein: CASSANLASEQYF. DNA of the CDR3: TGTGCCAGTAGTGCCAATTTAGCATCCGAGCAGTACTTC.

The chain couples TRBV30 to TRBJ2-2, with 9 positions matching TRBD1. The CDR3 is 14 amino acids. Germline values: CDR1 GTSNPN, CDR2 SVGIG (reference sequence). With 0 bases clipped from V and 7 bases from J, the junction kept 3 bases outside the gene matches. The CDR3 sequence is CAWSVLTGGGELFF. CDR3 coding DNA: TGTGCCTGGAGTGTCCTGACAGGGGGCGGGGAGCTGTTTTTT.

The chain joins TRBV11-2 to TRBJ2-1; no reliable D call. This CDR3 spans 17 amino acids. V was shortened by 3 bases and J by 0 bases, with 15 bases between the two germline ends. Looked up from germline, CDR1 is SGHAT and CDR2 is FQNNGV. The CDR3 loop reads CASSFPTDYSSYNEQFF. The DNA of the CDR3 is TGTGCCAGCAGCTTCCCCACCGATTATAGCTCCTACAATGAGCAGTTCTTC.

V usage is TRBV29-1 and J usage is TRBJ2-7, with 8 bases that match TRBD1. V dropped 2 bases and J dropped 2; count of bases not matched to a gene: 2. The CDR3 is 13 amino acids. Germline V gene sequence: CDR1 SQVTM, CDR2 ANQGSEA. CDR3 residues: CSVESGGPYEQYF. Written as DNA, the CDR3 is TGCAGCGTTGAATCAGGGGGCCCCTACGAGCAGTACTTC.

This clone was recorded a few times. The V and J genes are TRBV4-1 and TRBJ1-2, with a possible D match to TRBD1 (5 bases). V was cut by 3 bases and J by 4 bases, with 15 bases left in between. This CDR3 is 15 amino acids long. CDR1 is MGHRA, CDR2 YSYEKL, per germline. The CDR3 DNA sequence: TGCGCCAGCAGCCACCACGGGGCGGGGTTCTATGGCTACACCTTC. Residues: CASSHHGAGFYGYTF.